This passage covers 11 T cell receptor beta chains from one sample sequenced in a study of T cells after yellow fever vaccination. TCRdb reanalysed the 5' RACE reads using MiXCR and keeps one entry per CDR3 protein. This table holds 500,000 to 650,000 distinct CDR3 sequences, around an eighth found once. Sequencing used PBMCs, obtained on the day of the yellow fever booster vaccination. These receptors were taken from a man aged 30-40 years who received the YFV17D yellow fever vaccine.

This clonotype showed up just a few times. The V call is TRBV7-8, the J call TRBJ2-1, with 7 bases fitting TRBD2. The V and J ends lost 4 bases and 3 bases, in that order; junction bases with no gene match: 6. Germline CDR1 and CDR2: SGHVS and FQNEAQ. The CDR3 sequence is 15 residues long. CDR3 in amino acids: CASSSSAGSYNEQFF. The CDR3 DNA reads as TGTGCCAGCAGCTCCTCAGCGGGGAGCTACAATGAGCAGTTCTTC.

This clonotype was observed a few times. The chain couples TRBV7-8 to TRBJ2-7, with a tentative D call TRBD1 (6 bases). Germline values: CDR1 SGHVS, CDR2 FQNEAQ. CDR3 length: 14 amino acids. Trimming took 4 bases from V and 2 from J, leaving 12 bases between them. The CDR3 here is CASSWMTGPYEQYF. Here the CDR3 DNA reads TGTGCCAGCAGCTGGATGACAGGACCCTACGAGCAGTACTTC.

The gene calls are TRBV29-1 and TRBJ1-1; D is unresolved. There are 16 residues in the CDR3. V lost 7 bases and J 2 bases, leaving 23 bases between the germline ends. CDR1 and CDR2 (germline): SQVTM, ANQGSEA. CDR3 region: CSAGQKPGVQNTEAFF. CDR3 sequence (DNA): TGCAGCGCGGGCCAAAAACCGGGCGTCCAAAACACTGAAGCTTTCTTT. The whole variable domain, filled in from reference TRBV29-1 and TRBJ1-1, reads SAVISQKPSRDICQRGTSLTIQCQVDSQVTMMFWYRQQPGQSLTLIATANQGSEATYESGFVIDKFPISRPNLTFSTLTVSNMSPEDSSIYLCSAGQKPGVQNTEAFFGQGTRLTVV.

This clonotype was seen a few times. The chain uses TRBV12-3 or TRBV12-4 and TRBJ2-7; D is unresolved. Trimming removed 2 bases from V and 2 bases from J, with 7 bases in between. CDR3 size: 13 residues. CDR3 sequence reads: CASSLRPTYEQYF. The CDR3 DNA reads TGTGCCAGCAGTTTACGACCGACCTACGAGCAGTACTTC.

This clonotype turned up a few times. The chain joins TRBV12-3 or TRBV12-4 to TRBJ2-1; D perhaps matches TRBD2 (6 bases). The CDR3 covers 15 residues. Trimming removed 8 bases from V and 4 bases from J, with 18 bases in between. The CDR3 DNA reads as TGTGCCAGCTCATCGAGGACTACCATTTACAATGAGCAGTTCTTC. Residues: CASSSRTTIYNEQFF.

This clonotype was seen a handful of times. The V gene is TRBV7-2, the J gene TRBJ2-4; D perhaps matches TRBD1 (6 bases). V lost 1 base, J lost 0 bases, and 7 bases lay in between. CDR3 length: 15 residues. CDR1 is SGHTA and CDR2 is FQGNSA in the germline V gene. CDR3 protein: CASSLGTAAKNIQYF. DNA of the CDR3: TGTGCCAGCAGCTTAGGGACAGCAGCCAAAAACATTCAGTACTTC.

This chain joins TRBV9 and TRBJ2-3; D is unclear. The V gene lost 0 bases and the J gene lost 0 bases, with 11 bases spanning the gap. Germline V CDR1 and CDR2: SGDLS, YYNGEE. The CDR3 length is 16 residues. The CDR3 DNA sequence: TGTGCCAGCAGCGTAGGTTTAACCGGTAGCACAGATACGCAGTATTTT. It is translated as CASSVGLTGSTDTQYF. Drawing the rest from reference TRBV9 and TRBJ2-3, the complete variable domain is DSGVTQTPKHLITATGQRVTLRCSPRSGDLSVYWYQQSLDQGLQFLIQYYNGEERAKGNILERFSAQQFPDLHSELNLSSLELGDSALYFCASSVGLTGSTDTQYFGPGTRLTVL.

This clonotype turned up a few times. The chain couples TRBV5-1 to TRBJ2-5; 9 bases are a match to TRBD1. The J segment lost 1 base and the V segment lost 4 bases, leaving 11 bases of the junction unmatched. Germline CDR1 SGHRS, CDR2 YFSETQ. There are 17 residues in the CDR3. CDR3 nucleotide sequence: TGCGCCAGCAGCAAGACAGGGGGACGCTGGTCCCAAGAGACCCAGTACTTC. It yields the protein CASSKTGGRWSQETQYF.

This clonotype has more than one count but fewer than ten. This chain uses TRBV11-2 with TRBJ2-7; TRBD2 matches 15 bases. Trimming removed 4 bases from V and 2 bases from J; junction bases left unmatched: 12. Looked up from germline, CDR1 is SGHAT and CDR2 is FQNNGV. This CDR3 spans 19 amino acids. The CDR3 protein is CASSSAGTSGRSRTYEQYF. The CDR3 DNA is TGTGCCAGCAGCTCGGCCGGGACTAGCGGGAGGTCCCGGACCTACGAGCAGTACTTC.

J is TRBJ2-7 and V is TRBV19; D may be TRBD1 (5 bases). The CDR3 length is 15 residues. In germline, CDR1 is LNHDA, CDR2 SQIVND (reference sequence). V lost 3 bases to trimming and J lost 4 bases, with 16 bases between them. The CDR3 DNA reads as TGTGCCAGTAGTATCAGGGCAGGCGAAACTTACGAGCAGTACTTC. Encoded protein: CASSIRAGETYEQYF.

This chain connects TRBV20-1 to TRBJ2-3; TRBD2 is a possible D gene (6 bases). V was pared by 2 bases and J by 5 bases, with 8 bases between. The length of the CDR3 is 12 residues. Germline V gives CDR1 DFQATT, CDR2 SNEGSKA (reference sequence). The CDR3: CSARKAGDTQYF. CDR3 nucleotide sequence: TGCAGTGCTAGAAAAGCGGGAGATACGCAGTATTTT.